One and the same sample provided the 24 T cell receptor beta chains below, sequenced in a study of blood T cell repertoires in COVID-19 (dated by TCRdb to about 2020). Library preparation was by the immunoSEQ multiplex PCR assay. TCRdb mirrors the immuneACCESS table, restricted to in-frame sequences. Some clones are absent from its copies; in checked studies, under half trace to an unresolved V gene, and the reason for the others is unknown. A total of 100,000 to 150,000 clones appear in this sample, about 89% of them only once. The ten biggest clones cover more than 3.5% of the sample. The specimen sequenced was peripheral blood. The receptors stem from a woman in her fifties or sixties with acute or convalescent COVID-19.

The chain has TRBV5-4 and TRBJ2-5; 10 nucleotides agree with TRBD2. CDR1 and CDR2 (germline): SGHNT, YYREEE (reference sequence). This CDR3 spans 15 amino acids. V was clipped by 5 bases and J by 1 base; unmatched bases: 5. CDR3 region: CASRPRLAGQETQYF. In nucleotides, the CDR3 is TGTGCCAGCAGACCACGACTAGCGGGCCAAGAGACCCAGTACTTC. Full variable domain (outside the CDR3, taken from reference TRBV5-4 and TRBJ2-5): ETGVTQSPTHLIKTRGQQVTLRCSSQSGHNTVSWYQQALGQGPQFIFQYYREEENGRGNFPPRFSGLQFPNYSSELNVNALELDDSALYLCASRPRLAGQETQYFGPGTRLLVL.

The chain employs TRBV6-6 and TRBJ1-5; no clear D gene. Trimming took off 2 bases at V and 0 bases at J, with 5 bases between the two ends. In germline, CDR1 is MNHNY, CDR2 SVGAGI (reference sequence). This CDR3 spans 14 amino acids. For the CDR3, the DNA is TGTGCCAGCAGTTACCCAGATAGCAATCAGCCCCAGCATTTT. This translates into CASSYPDSNQPQHF.

V and J are TRBV27 and TRBJ2-7; 8 bases are a match to TRBD2. From germline, CDR1 is MNHEY and CDR2 SMNVEV (reference sequence). The CDR3 is made up of 15 amino acids. Trimming at V came to 6 bases and at J to 6 bases, leaving 13 bases not matched to a gene. The CDR3: CASSLSGTRAGEQYF. In DNA form, the CDR3 reads TGTGCCAGCAGCCTATCCGGGACTAGAGCGGGCGAGCAGTACTTC.

This chain connects TRBV6-5 to TRBJ1-2; TRBD1 agrees at 10 bases. V dropped 6 bases and J dropped 8; count of bases not matched to a gene: 12. Per the germline V gene, CDR1 is MNHEY and CDR2 is SVGAGI. The CDR3 loop spans 15 amino acids. The CDR3 sequence: CASSLAAGTGEGYTF. CDR3 DNA sequence: TGTGCCAGCAGCCTCGCAGCCGGGACAGGGGAAGGCTACACCTTC.

This clone has just a few counts. The V call is TRBV5-1, the J call TRBJ1-3; possibly TRBD1 for D (6 bases). The V end was cut by 4 bases, the J end by 0 bases, with 17 bases between. Per the germline V gene, CDR1 is SGHRS and CDR2 is YFSETQ. This CDR3 contains 17 residues. CDR3 coding DNA: TGCGCCAGCAGCATCTCCCCGGGACACAACTCTGGAAACACCATATATTTT. Amino acids: CASSISPGHNSGNTIYF.

The J gene is TRBJ2-1, the V gene TRBV3-1 (or the pseudogene TRBV3-2); 13 bases are shared with TRBD2. Germline V gives CDR1 LGHDT, CDR2 YNNKEL (reference sequence). The CDR3 runs 18 residues. V was pared by 4 bases and J by 4 bases, with 10 bases of the junction left unmatched. The DNA for the CDR3 is TGTGCCAGCAGCCTCCGAGGACTAGCGGGAGCCTTATACAATGAGCAGTTCTTC. Its translation: CASSLRGLAGALYNEQFF.

V gene TRBV6-1 combines with J gene TRBJ1-5; D is perhaps TRBD1 (5 bases). Germline lookup yields CDR1 MNHNS and CDR2 SASEGT. The CDR3 is 15 residues long. Trimming stripped 3 bases from V and 5 bases from J, with 14 bases between. The CDR3 DNA is TGTGCCAGCAGTGATAGCCTTATGGGGCATCAGCCCCAGCATTTT. Its protein product is CASSDSLMGHQPQHF.

J is TRBJ1-6 and V is TRBV18; D is possibly TRBD1 (6 bases). Per the germline V gene, CDR1 is KGHSH and CDR2 is LQKENI. V gave up 4 bases and J gave up 8 bases, with 12 bases separating them. This CDR3 region has 14 residues. CDR3 amino acids: CASSLGQSHSPLHF. The CDR3 DNA reads TGTGCCAGCTCACTTGGACAGAGTCATTCACCCCTCCACTTT.

As DNA, the CDR3 is TGTGCCTGCCCCCGCTCGCCCGGGGGGAACACTGAAGCTTTCTTT. It codes for CACPRSPGGNTEAFF. J is TRBJ1-1 and V is TRBV30; weak D call: TRBD1 (5 bases). CDR3 length equals 15 residues. Germline V gene data show CDR1 as GTSNPN and CDR2 as SVGIG (reference sequence). V lost 6 bases to trimming and J lost 1 base, with 18 bases between them.

The chain couples TRBV7-9 to TRBJ2-5; TRBD2 agrees at 12 bases. Germline V lookup: CDR1 SEHNR, CDR2 FQNEAQ (reference sequence). The V segment lost 2 bases and the J segment 2 bases; nucleotides outside the gene matches: 9. The CDR3 has 18 residues. CDR3 nucleotide sequence: TGTGCCAGCAGCTTACCTAGCGGGAGGGCCTCAAATCAAGAGACCCAGTACTTC. Translation: CASSLPSGRASNQETQYF.

V usage is TRBV5-1 and J usage is TRBJ2-3; 13 nucleotides match TRBD2. Germline V gene sequence: CDR1 SGHRS, CDR2 YFSETQ. This CDR3 spans 14 amino acids. V shed 4 bases and J 9 bases; nucleotides not matched to a gene: 5. The CDR3 DNA reads as TGCGCCAGCAGCCCGGGACTAGCGGGGACGACGCAGTATTTT. Its protein product is CASSPGLAGTTQYF.

CDR3 DNA sequence: TGTGCCAGCAGCCGGGACAGAGCTAACTATGGCTACACCTTC. Translating it yields CASSRDRANYGYTF. This chain connects TRBV16 to TRBJ1-2; 7 nucleotides agree with TRBD1. Germline V lookup: CDR1 KGHSY, CDR2 FQNENV. V shed 4 bases, J shed 0 bases, and the junction held 2 bases outside the gene matches. The CDR3 extends over 14 amino acids.

The V gene is TRBV3-1 (or the pseudogene TRBV3-2), the J gene TRBJ1-1; D ambiguous. The ends were cut back, 3 bases at V and 1 base at J, with 9 bases in the middle. Per germline, CDR1 LGHDT and CDR2 YNNKEL (reference sequence). The CDR3 contains 14 residues. This CDR3 is CASSQWAGNTEAFF. The CDR3 bases are TGTGCCAGCAGCCAGTGGGCAGGGAACACTGAAGCTTTCTTT.

This chain connects TRBV28 to TRBJ1-1; TRBD1 is a possible D gene (5 bases). CDR1 is MDHEN and CDR2 is SYDVKM in the germline V gene. CDR3 length equals 14 residues. The ends were cut back, 2 bases at V and 4 bases at J, with 11 bases in the middle. CDR3 sequence: CASSLQGRSTEAFF. The CDR3 DNA reads as TGTGCCAGCAGTTTACAGGGAAGATCCACTGAAGCTTTCTTT.

This chain uses TRBV5-5 with TRBJ1-2, with a tentative D call TRBD1 (6 bases). V was clipped by 3 bases and J by 0 bases, with 9 bases between them. Germline V lookup: CDR1 SGHKS, CDR2 YYEKEE (reference sequence). This CDR3 is 14 amino acids long. CDR3 in DNA: TGTGCCAGCAGCTCGGACAGAGCTAACTATGGCTACACCTTC. Its protein is CASSSDRANYGYTF.

The chain recombines TRBV19 with TRBJ2-7; 13 bases are shared with TRBD2. V shed 7 bases and J 4 bases; nucleotides not matched to a gene: 7. Germline CDR1 is LNHDA and CDR2 is SQIVND (reference sequence). This CDR3 has 15 amino acids. This CDR3 reads CASKAGTSGIYEQYF. The DNA of the CDR3 is TGTGCCAGTAAGGCCGGGACTAGCGGGATTTACGAGCAGTACTTC.

The chain carries TRBV7-2 and TRBJ2-7; 9 bases match TRBD2. CDR3 length: 15 amino acids. Germline V CDR1 and CDR2: SGHTA, FQGNSA. The trim removed 2 bases at V and 2 bases at J, leaving 4 bases unmatched. The CDR3 reads CASSLYGTSPYEQYF. The DNA of the CDR3 is TGTGCCAGCAGCTTATATGGGACTAGCCCCTACGAGCAGTACTTC.

V is TRBV6-5 and J is TRBJ2-1; 8 bases line up with TRBD2. Trimming took 6 bases from V and 6 from J; bases not matched to a gene: 4. There are 13 residues in the CDR3. Germline CDR1 is MNHEY and CDR2 is SVGAGI. The CDR3 spells CASSQSGSNEQFF. CDR3 nucleotide sequence: TGTGCCAGCAGCCAAAGCGGGAGCAATGAGCAGTTCTTC.

V gene TRBV7-8 combines with J gene TRBJ1-1; 9 bases map to TRBD1. The CDR3 spans 14 residues. Germline V gives CDR1 SGHVS, CDR2 FQNEAQ. V was clipped by 5 bases and J by 4 bases; unmatched bases: 5. CDR3 coding DNA: TGTGCCAGCAGCCGGGACAGGGTCGGCACTGAAGCTTTCTTT. Translating it yields CASSRDRVGTEAFF.

The rearrangement uses TRBV6-5 and TRBJ2-7; TRBD2 agrees at 8 bases. Unmatched junction bases numbered 9, after V lost 8 bases and J lost 3 bases. This CDR3 is built from 14 residues. CDR1 MNHEY and CDR2 SVGAGI come from the germline V gene. The CDR3 reads CASYQSGSVYEQYF. CDR3 bases: TGTGCCAGCTATCAGAGCGGGAGTGTCTACGAGCAGTACTTC.

The chain links TRBV9 to TRBJ2-1; 14 bases are shared with TRBD2. V trimming: 3 bases; J trimming: 9 bases; junction bases outside the gene matches: 8. The CDR3 consists of 16 residues. The germline CDR1 and CDR2 sequences are SGDLS and YYNGEE. The CDR3 loop is CASSEGLAGDGSEQFF. CDR3 coding DNA: TGTGCCAGCAGCGAGGGACTAGCGGGAGATGGTAGTGAGCAGTTCTTC. Based on the CDR3 plus reference TRBV9 and TRBJ2-1, the full variable domain is DSGVTQTPKHLITATGQRVTLRCSPRSGDLSVYWYQQSLDQGLQFLIQYYNGEERAKGNILERFSAQQFPDLHSELNLSSLELGDSALYFCASSEGLAGDGSEQFFGPGTRLTVL.

The table lists this clone with a count of one. This chain uses TRBV2 with TRBJ2-5, with 14 bases lining up with TRBD2. V trimming: 9 bases; J trimming: 4 bases; junction bases outside the gene matches: 4. The V gene's germline CDR1 is SNHLY and CDR2 FYNNEI. The CDR3 sequence is 14 residues long. This chain's CDR3 is CASLGTSGRETQYF. DNA of the CDR3: TGTGCCAGTCTTGGGACTAGCGGGAGAGAGACCCAGTACTTC.

The chain links TRBV5-4 to TRBJ2-7; 9 nucleotides line up with TRBD1. The CDR3 sequence is 14 residues long. After removal of 4 bases from V and 6 bases from J, the junction contained 8 bases not matched to a gene. Germline V gene data show CDR1 as SGHNT and CDR2 as YYREEE (reference sequence). CDR3 sequence reads: CASSPGQGRSEQYF. DNA for the CDR3: TGTGCCAGCAGCCCTGGACAGGGGCGAAGCGAGCAGTACTTC. The whole variable domain, remainder taken from reference TRBV5-4 and TRBJ2-7, is ETGVTQSPTHLIKTRGQQVTLRCSSQSGHNTVSWYQQALGQGPQFIFQYYREEENGRGNFPPRFSGLQFPNYSSELNVNALELDDSALYLCASSPGQGRSEQYFGPGTRLTVT.

This chain links TRBV9 with TRBJ1-3, with unresolved D. This CDR3 contains 11 residues. In germline, CDR1 is SGDLS, CDR2 YYNGEE. Trimming removed 4 bases from V and 8 bases from J, with 7 bases in between. The CDR3 DNA is TGTGCCAGCAGCAATTTAGACACCATATATTTT. Its translation is CASSNLDTIYF.